Listed below are T cell receptor beta chains from one sample, sequenced in a study of T cell responses to AZD1222 COVID-19 vaccine. Sequencing used immunoSEQ multiplex PCR; TCRdb keeps in-frame clones, though not all of them. The sample includes around 150,000 clones, roughly 85% of them seen just once. Material: peripheral blood, obtained 28 days after the second dose of the MenACWY control vaccine. These receptors originate from an adult who received the MenACWY meningococcal vaccine as a control. Both conserved end residues are part of each CDR3. The order of the fields is V gene, D gene, J gene, clone size, CDR3 DNA, CDR3 protein. The D gene is left open where the match is weak. The size entry is marked missing in some rows and otherwise reads once, few, many or a size class.

v_gene: TRBV28; d_gene: -; j_gene: TRBJ2-1; abundance: -; CDR3nt: TGTGCCAGCAGTCCCCGGCTCCTCTCCTACAATGAGCAGTTCTTC; CDR3aa: CASSPRLLSYNEQFF
v_gene: TRBV7-2; d_gene: -; j_gene: TRBJ1-2; abundance: -; CDR3nt: TGTGCCAGCAGCCCTCAGGTCGGGAATCACTATGGCTACACCTTC; CDR3aa: CASSPQVGNHYGYTF
v_gene: TRBV5-6; d_gene: TRBD1; j_gene: TRBJ1-2; abundance: -; CDR3nt: TGTGCCAGCAGCTTGGATAGGGGGCGAGCTAACTATGGCTACACCTTC; CDR3aa: CASSLDRGRANYGYTF
v_gene: TRBV20-1; d_gene: -; j_gene: TRBJ1-2; abundance: -; CDR3nt: TGCAGTGGAAACGGGGACTATGGCTACACCTTC; CDR3aa: CSGNGDYGYTF
v_gene: TRBV7-9; d_gene: -; j_gene: TRBJ1-2; abundance: -; CDR3nt: TGTGCCAGCAGCTCGCAGGGTTTAGGTGGCTACACCTTC; CDR3aa: CASSSQGLGGYTF
v_gene: TRBV7-2; d_gene: -; j_gene: TRBJ1-5; abundance: once; CDR3nt: TGTGCCAGCACCCAGGGCCTGGGAGGAAATCAGCCCCAGCATTTT; CDR3aa: CASTQGLGGNQPQHF
v_gene: TRBV29-1; d_gene: TRBD2; j_gene: TRBJ2-5; abundance: -; CDR3nt: TGCAGCGTTGAAGATCAAACTAGCGGGGGGTACCAAGAGACCCAGTACTTC; CDR3aa: CSVEDQTSGGYQETQYF
v_gene: TRBV24-1; d_gene: TRBD1; j_gene: TRBJ2-3; abundance: -; CDR3nt: TGTGCCACCAGTGATCGGACAGGGTTTACAGATACGCAGTATTTT; CDR3aa: CATSDRTGFTDTQYF
v_gene: TRBV27; d_gene: -; j_gene: TRBJ1-2; abundance: -; CDR3nt: TGTGCCAGCAGTTTATCGAGGGGCAGGGGAGGTTCCGGCTACACCTTC; CDR3aa: CASSLSRGRGGSGYTF
v_gene: TRBV7-8; d_gene: -; j_gene: TRBJ1-6; abundance: -; CDR3nt: TGTGCCAGCAGCCCCCATTCCGGCCCAAATTCACCCCTCCACTTT; CDR3aa: CASSPHSGPNSPLHF
v_gene: TRBV2; d_gene: -; j_gene: TRBJ1-4; abundance: -; CDR3nt: TGTGCCAGCAGATTACAGGTTGCAACTAATGAAAAACTGTTTTTT; CDR3aa: CASRLQVATNEKLFF
v_gene: TRBV7-9; d_gene: -; j_gene: TRBJ1-1; abundance: -; CDR3nt: TGTGCCAGCAGCTTAGAGAGGGGTGGCACTGAAGCTTTCTTT; CDR3aa: CASSLERGGTEAFF
v_gene: TRBV6-5; d_gene: -; j_gene: TRBJ1-1; abundance: -; CDR3nt: TGTGCCAGCAGTTACAGGGCAGGGAACACTGAAGCTTTCTTT; CDR3aa: CASSYRAGNTEAFF
v_gene: TRBV7-6; d_gene: -; j_gene: TRBJ1-5; abundance: -; CDR3nt: TGTGCCAGCAGCTTGGGGCAGTTCAATCAGCCCCAGCATTTT; CDR3aa: CASSLGQFNQPQHF
v_gene: TRBV7-2; d_gene: -; j_gene: TRBJ1-5; abundance: -; CDR3nt: TGTGCCAGCAGCTCCCGAATCAATCAGCCCCAGCATTTT; CDR3aa: CASSSRINQPQHF
v_gene: TRBV5-4; d_gene: -; j_gene: TRBJ1-1; abundance: -; CDR3nt: TGTGCCAGCAGCTTGGACAGGGTTGATGCTTTCTTT; CDR3aa: CASSLDRVDAFF
v_gene: TRBV4-2; d_gene: TRBD2; j_gene: TRBJ2-1; abundance: -; CDR3nt: TGTGCCAGCAGCCAAGTCGTAGCGGGGCGAGGGATTTACAATGAGCAGTTCTTC; CDR3aa: CASSQVVAGRGIYNEQFF
v_gene: TRBV13; d_gene: -; j_gene: TRBJ2-1; abundance: -; CDR3nt: TGTGCCAGCAGCCCCTCAGCCTCCTACAATGAGCAGTTCTTC; CDR3aa: CASSPSASYNEQFF
v_gene: TRBV11-3; d_gene: -; j_gene: TRBJ2-1; abundance: -; CDR3nt: TGTGCCAGCAGCTTGGATAGCGGAAGCTCCTACAATGAGCAGTTCTTC; CDR3aa: CASSLDSGSSYNEQFF
v_gene: TRBV6-5; d_gene: -; j_gene: TRBJ1-2; abundance: -; CDR3nt: TGTGCCAGCGCCCCTTCTAACTATGGCTACACCTTC; CDR3aa: CASAPSNYGYTF
v_gene: TRBV2; d_gene: TRBD1; j_gene: TRBJ1-5; abundance: -; CDR3nt: TGTGCCAGCAGGAAGGAGGGACAGGGACTCCAGCCCCAGCATTTT; CDR3aa: CASRKEGQGLQPQHF
v_gene: TRBV5-1; d_gene: -; j_gene: TRBJ1-2; abundance: -; CDR3nt: TGCGCCAGCAGCTTGGCCGGGACCTTTGGCTACACCTTC; CDR3aa: CASSLAGTFGYTF
v_gene: TRBV5-1; d_gene: TRBD1; j_gene: TRBJ2-5; abundance: -; CDR3nt: TGCGCCAGCAGACAAGGGACAGTAGGATCTGAGACCCAGTACTTC; CDR3aa: CASRQGTVGSETQYF
v_gene: TRBV7-8; d_gene: -; j_gene: TRBJ1-6; abundance: -; CDR3nt: TGTGCCAGCAGCTCTCAGGGTATAAGCGATTCACCCCTCCACTTT; CDR3aa: CASSSQGISDSPLHF
v_gene: TRBV7-2; d_gene: -; j_gene: TRBJ2-5; abundance: once; CDR3nt: TGTGCCAGCAGCCAGCCAGCGGGTCTCCAAGAGACCCAGTACTTC; CDR3aa: CASSQPAGLQETQYF
v_gene: TRBV10-2; d_gene: TRBD1; j_gene: TRBJ1-5; abundance: few; CDR3nt: TGCGCCAGCAGTGAGGGGGGACAGGGGAATCAGCCCCAGCATTTT; CDR3aa: CASSEGGQGNQPQHF
v_gene: TRBV3-1/TRBV3-2; d_gene: -; j_gene: TRBJ1-5; abundance: few; CDR3nt: TGTGCCAGCAGCCAAAGCCCCGGAGGCCATCAGCCCCAGCATTTT; CDR3aa: CASSQSPGGHQPQHF
v_gene: TRBV6-5; d_gene: TRBD1; j_gene: TRBJ1-5; abundance: -; CDR3nt: TGTGCCAGCAGTTTAGACAGGGGGAAGAGTCAGCCCCAGCATTTT; CDR3aa: CASSLDRGKSQPQHF
v_gene: TRBV24-1; d_gene: TRBD2; j_gene: TRBJ2-1; abundance: -; CDR3nt: TGTGCCACCAGTGACCTGGGACTAGCGGAGCGACACAATGAGCAGTTCTTC; CDR3aa: CATSDLGLAERHNEQFF